Following are 2 T cell receptor beta chains from one sample sequenced in a study of blood T cell repertoires in COVID-19. Sequencing was performed with immunoSEQ multiplex PCR; in TCRdb, only in-frame clones are kept and a portion is missing. The data contain about 200,000 clones, approximately 87% of them singletons. The sample consisted of peripheral blood. The source is a woman aged 70-85 years with acute or convalescent COVID-19.

The rearrangement links TRBV7-2 to TRBJ2-7; tentative D call: TRBD2 (7 bases). Trimming left V 0 bases short and J 6 bases short, with 9 bases between. Germline V CDR1 and CDR2: SGHTA, FQGNSA. There are 13 residues in the CDR3. The CDR3 reads CASSLAGGAEQYF. The DNA of the CDR3 is TGTGCCAGCAGCTTAGCGGGGGGGGCCGAGCAGTACTTC. Together with reference TRBV7-2 and TRBJ2-7, the CDR3 gives the full variable domain: GAGVSQSPSNKVTEKGKDVELRCDPISGHTALYWYRQSLGQGLEFLIYFQGNSAPDKSGLPSDRFSAERTGGSVSTLTIQRTQQEDSAVYLCASSLAGGAEQYFGPGTRLTVT.

This clone has just a few counts. The V gene is TRBV29-1, the J gene TRBJ1-1, with D perhaps matching TRBD1 (6 bases). The CDR3 length is 13 residues. Germline lookup yields CDR1 SQVTM and CDR2 ANQGSEA. The V end was cut by 6 bases, the J end by 0 bases, with 11 bases between. CDR3 in DNA: TGCAGCGTCCGAGACAGGCTGAACACTGAAGCTTTCTTT. Translating it yields CSVRDRLNTEAFF. Variable domain in full (rest from reference TRBV29-1 and TRBJ1-1): SAVISQKPSRDICQRGTSLTIQCQVDSQVTMMFWYRQQPGQSLTLIATANQGSEATYESGFVIDKFPISRPNLTFSTLTVSNMSPEDSSIYLCSVRDRLNTEAFFGQGTRLTVV.